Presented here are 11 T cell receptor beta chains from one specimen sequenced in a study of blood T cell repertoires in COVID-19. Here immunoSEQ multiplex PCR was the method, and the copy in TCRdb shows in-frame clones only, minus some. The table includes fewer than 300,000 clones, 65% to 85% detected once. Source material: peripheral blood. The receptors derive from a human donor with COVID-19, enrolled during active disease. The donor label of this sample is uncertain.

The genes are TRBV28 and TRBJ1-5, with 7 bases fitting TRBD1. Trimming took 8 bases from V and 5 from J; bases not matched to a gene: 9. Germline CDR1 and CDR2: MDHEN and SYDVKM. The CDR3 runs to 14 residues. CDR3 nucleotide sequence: TGTGCCAGCTCCCCGACAGGGAGACATCAGCCCCAGCATTTT. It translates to CASSPTGRHQPQHF.

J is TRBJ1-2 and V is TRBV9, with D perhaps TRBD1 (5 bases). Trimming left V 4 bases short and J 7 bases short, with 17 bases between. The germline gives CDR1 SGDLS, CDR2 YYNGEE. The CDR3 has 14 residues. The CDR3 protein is CASSPSVGPSGYTF. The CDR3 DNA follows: TGTGCCAGCAGCCCTTCCGTGGGGCCCTCTGGCTACACCTTC.

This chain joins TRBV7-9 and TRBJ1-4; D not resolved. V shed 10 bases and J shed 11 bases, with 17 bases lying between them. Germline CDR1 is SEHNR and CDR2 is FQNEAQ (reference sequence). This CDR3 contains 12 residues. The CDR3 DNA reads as TGTGCCACCCAAGAGGGCAGCCACAAACTGTTTTTT. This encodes CATQEGSHKLFF.

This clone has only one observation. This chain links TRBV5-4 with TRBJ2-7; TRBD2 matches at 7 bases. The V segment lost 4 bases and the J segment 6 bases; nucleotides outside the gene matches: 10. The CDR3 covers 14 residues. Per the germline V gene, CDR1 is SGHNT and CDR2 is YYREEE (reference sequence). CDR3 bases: TGTGCCAGCAGCGGGGAGGGTTGGAGCGCCGAGCAGTACTTC. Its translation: CASSGEGWSAEQYF.

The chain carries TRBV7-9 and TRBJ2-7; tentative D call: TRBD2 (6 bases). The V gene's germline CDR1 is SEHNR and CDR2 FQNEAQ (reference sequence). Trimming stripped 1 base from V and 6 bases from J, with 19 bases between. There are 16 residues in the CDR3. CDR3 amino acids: CASSLVSSVSSAEQYF. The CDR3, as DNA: TGTGCCAGCAGCTTAGTCTCTAGCGTTTCGTCGGCCGAGCAGTACTTC.

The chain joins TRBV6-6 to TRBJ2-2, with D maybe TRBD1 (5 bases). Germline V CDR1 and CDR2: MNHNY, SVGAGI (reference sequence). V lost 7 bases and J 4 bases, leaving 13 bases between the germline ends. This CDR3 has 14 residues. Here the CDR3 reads CASKQGIITGELFF. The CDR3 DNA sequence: TGTGCCAGCAAGCAGGGTATAATCACCGGGGAGCTGTTTTTT.

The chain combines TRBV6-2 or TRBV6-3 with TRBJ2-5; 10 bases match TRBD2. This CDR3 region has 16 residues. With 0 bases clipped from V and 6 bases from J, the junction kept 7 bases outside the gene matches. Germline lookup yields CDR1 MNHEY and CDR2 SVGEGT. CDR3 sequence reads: CASSYSYGSGRQTQYF. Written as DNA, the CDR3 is TGTGCCAGCAGTTACTCGTATGGTAGCGGGAGGCAGACCCAGTACTTC.

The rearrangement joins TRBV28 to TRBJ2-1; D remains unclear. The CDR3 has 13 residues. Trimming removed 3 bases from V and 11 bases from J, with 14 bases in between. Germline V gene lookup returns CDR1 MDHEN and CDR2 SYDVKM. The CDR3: CASSLKSVRKQFF. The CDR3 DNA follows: TGTGCCAGCAGTTTGAAGAGCGTAAGAAAGCAGTTCTTC.

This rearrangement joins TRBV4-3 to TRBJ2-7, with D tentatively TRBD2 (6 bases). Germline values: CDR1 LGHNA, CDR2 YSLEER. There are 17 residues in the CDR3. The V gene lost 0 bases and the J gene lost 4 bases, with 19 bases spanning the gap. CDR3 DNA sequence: TGCGCCAGCAGCCAAGATTACCGGGGGAGGACAACTTACGAGCAGTACTTC. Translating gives CASSQDYRGRTTYEQYF.

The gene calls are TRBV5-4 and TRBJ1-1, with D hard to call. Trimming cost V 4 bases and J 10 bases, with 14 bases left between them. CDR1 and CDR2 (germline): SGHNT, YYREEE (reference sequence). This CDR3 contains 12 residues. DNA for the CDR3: TGTGCCAGCAGCGTTGATGAGCGAGGAGCTTTCTTT. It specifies CASSVDERGAFF.

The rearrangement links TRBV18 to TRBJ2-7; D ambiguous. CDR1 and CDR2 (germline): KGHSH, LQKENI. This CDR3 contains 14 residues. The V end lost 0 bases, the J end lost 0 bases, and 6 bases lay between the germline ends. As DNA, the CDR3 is TGTGCCAGCTCACCACCAGAGAACTCCTACGAGCAGTACTTC. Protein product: CASSPPENSYEQYF. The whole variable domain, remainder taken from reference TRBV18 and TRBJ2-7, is NAGVMQNPRHLVRRRGQEARLRCSPMKGHSHVYWYRQLPEEGLKFMVYLQKENIIDESGMPKERFSAEFPKEGPSILRIQQVVRGDSAAYFCASSPPENSYEQYFGPGTRLTVT.